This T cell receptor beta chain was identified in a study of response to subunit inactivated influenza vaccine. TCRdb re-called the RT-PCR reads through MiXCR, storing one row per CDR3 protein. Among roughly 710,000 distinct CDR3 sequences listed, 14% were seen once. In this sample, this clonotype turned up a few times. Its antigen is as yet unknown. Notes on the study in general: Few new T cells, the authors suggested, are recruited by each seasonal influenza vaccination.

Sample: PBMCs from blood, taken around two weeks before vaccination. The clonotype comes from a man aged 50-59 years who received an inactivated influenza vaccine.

The CDR3 nucleotides are TGTGCCAGCAGTTCGCAGAACAGGTTAACTAATGAAAAACTGTTTTTT. It encodes CASSSQNRLTNEKLFF. The chain joins TRBV27 to TRBJ1-4; D perhaps matches TRBD1 (5 bases). Germline assignment: CDR1 MNHEY and CDR2 SMNVEV (reference sequence). Deletions cut 4 bases from V and 1 base from J, with 13 bases between. This CDR3 is 16 amino acids long.